This is a list of T cell receptor beta chains from one sample in a study of regulatory T cells in long-lasting Graves disease. One entry per CDR3 protein results from TCRdb running MiXCR on the multiplex PCR reads. The sample contains about 520,000 distinct CDR3 sequences, 12% of which appear only once. These data were also filed under a second study, of T cells in Graves' hyperthyroidism and ophthalmopathy.

Sequencing used peripheral blood mononuclear cells (PBMCs), obtained at new diagnosis, from a patient treated with antithyroid drugs. The receptors originated from a woman aged 25 to 39 with Graves disease. The CDR3 runs from the conserved cysteine through the conserved F or W. The D gene is left open where the match is weak. Rows may omit the clone size; those that give it use once, few, many or a size class.

TRBV28	TRBJ2-7	many	-	CASSLAGHSYEQYF	TGTGCCAGCAGTTTAGCGGGTCACTCCTACGAGCAGTACTTC
TRBV25-1	TRBJ2-1	-	TRBD2	CASSEYSTSGAYNEQFF	TGTGCCAGCAGTGAATATAGCACTAGCGGGGCCTACAATGAGCAGTTCTTC
TRBV6-1	TRBJ1-1	many	TRBD1	CASSNRGGTEAFF	TGTGCCAGCAGTAACAGGGGGGGCACTGAAGCTTTCTTT
TRBV6-2/TRBV6-3	TRBJ2-1	-	-	CASKGGGYNEQFF	TGTGCCAGCAAGGGAGGTGGCTACAATGAGCAGTTCTTC
TRBV12-3/TRBV12-4	TRBJ1-1	many	-	CASSSRDGNTEAFF	TGTGCCAGCAGTTCTCGGGACGGGAACACTGAAGCTTTCTTT
TRBV19	TRBJ1-1	many	-	CASSTQTYQVAFF	TGTGCCAGTAGTACCCAAACCTACCAAGTGGCTTTCTTT
TRBV10-3	TRBJ2-3	many	TRBD2	CAIGGRGGTDTQYF	TGTGCCATCGGCGGGAGAGGAGGGACAGATACGCAGTATTTT
TRBV9	TRBJ1-3	many	-	CASSGGGGNTIYF	TGTGCCAGCAGCGGCGGGGGAGGAAACACCATATATTTT
TRBV7-3	TRBJ2-7	-	TRBD2	CASSLRSWLAVYEQYF	TGTGCCAGCAGCTTAAGGTCGTGGCTAGCGGTATACGAGCAGTACTTC
TRBV12-3/TRBV12-4	TRBJ1-1	many	-	CASSWGGGTEAFF	TGTGCCAGCAGTTGGGGGGGGGGGACTGAAGCTTTCTTT
TRBV7-3	TRBJ2-1	-	TRBD2	CASSLREGRREGQNEQFF	TGTGCCAGCAGCTTAAGAGAGGGGCGGCGGGAGGGCCAAAATGAGCAGTTCTTC
TRBV4-3	TRBJ2-7	few	TRBD2	CASSQEPLAGGVGEQYF	TGCGCCAGCAGCCAAGAACCCCTAGCGGGAGGTGTGGGCGAGCAGTACTTC
TRBV7-3	TRBJ2-1	many	TRBD2	CASSPLAGDYNEQFF	TGTGCCAGCAGCCCTTTAGCGGGAGACTACAATGAGCAGTTCTTC
TRBV10-3	TRBJ1-6	few	-	CAISVRQDNSPLHF	TGTGCCATCAGTGTCCGGCAGGATAATTCACCCCTCCACTTT
TRBV6-1	TRBJ2-6	-	TRBD2	CASSPWASGVSGANVLTF	TGTGCCAGCAGCCCTTGGGCTAGCGGGGTCTCTGGGGCCAACGTCCTGACTTTC
TRBV11-1	TRBJ1-1	many	-	CASSLYEATEAFF	TGTGCCAGCAGCTTATACGAAGCCACTGAAGCTTTCTTT
TRBV20-1	TRBJ2-5	many	TRBD2	CSAPGLAGREWETQYF	TGCAGTGCCCCGGGACTAGCGGGACGGGAGTGGGAGACCCAGTACTTC
TRBV2	TRBJ1-2	many	-	CASSERGGLANYGYTF	TGTGCCAGCAGTGAAAGGGGGGGGTTAGCTAACTATGGCTACACCTTC
TRBV3-1	TRBJ1-2	many	-	CASSPKGRDYGYTF	TGTGCCAGCAGCCCAAAGGGGCGCGACTATGGCTACACCTTC
TRBV28	TRBJ2-5	many	TRBD1	CASSLPRTGIETQYF	TGTGCCAGCAGTTTGCCCCGGACAGGGATAGAGACCCAGTACTTC
TRBV6-2/TRBV6-3	TRBJ2-1	few	-	CASRSWANEQFF	TGTGCCAGCAGAAGTTGGGCCAATGAGCAGTTCTTC
TRBV19	TRBJ1-1	-	-	CASSIKKNTEAFF	TGTGCCAGTAGTATTAAAAAGAACACTGAAGCTTTCTTT
TRBV5-1	TRBJ1-2	many	-	CASSLDGNRYYGYTF	TGCGCCAGCAGCTTGGATGGGAACCGTTACTATGGCTACACCTTC
TRBV7-9	TRBJ2-3	many	-	CASSYLPKDTDTQYF	TGTGCCAGCAGCTATCTCCCAAAAGACACAGATACGCAGTATTTT
TRBV30	TRBJ1-1	many	-	CAWSLRMNTEAFF	TGTGCCTGGAGTTTGCGGATGAACACTGAAGCTTTCTTT
TRBV27	TRBJ1-2	many	TRBD1	CASRPGQGNGYTF	TGTGCCAGCAGACCGGGACAGGGGAATGGCTACACCTTC
TRBV2	TRBJ2-1	-	TRBD2	CASSPSGHRNEQFF	TGTGCCAGCAGTCCTAGCGGGCATCGCAATGAGCAGTTCTTC
TRBV6-1	TRBJ2-7	many	TRBD2	CASTIGAGAYEQYF	TGTGCCAGCACAATTGGAGCGGGAGCCTACGAGCAGTACTTC
TRBV27	TRBJ1-5	many	TRBD1	CASSMDRGLQPQHF	TGTGCCAGCAGTATGGACAGGGGGCTCCAGCCCCAGCATTTT
TRBV4-1	TRBJ1-2	once	-	CASSLMGGDPNYGYTF	TGCGCCAGCAGCCTGATGGGGGGGGACCCTAACTATGGCTACACCTTC
TRBV7-9	TRBJ1-4	many	TRBD1	CASSSGQGDSNEKLFF	TGTGCCAGCAGCTCAGGTCAGGGGGACAGTAATGAAAAACTGTTTTTT
TRBV2	TRBJ2-5	once	TRBD1	CASSVGQAGTGTQYF	TGTGCCAGCAGCGTGGGACAGGCTGGGACGGGGACCCAGTACTTC
TRBV5-5	TRBJ1-5	-	-	CASSSRGTDQPQHF	TGTGCCAGCAGCTCCCGTGGGACGGATCAGCCCCAGCATTTT
TRBV2	TRBJ1-4	many	-	CASSERVLGQGREKLFF	TGTGCCAGCAGTGAAAGGGTCCTCGGGCAGGGGCGTGAAAAACTGTTTTTT
TRBV24-1	TRBJ2-2	-	-	CATSDTQAANTGELFF	TGTGCCACCAGTGACACTCAGGCTGCTAACACCGGGGAGCTGTTTTTT
TRBV18	TRBJ2-1	many	TRBD2	CASSPLSGRTYNEQFF	TGTGCCAGCTCACCCCTTAGCGGGAGGACCTACAATGAGCAGTTCTTC
TRBV19	TRBJ2-7	few	-	CASSIDIFYGQYF	TGTGCCAGTAGTATAGACATTTTTTACGGGCAGTACTTC
TRBV6-1	TRBJ2-3	many	-	CASRANTDTQYF	TGTGCCAGCAGAGCAAACACAGATACGCAGTATTTT
TRBV11-3	TRBJ2-1	many	-	CASSFFDSYNEQFF	TGTGCCAGCAGCTTCTTTGACTCCTACAATGAGCAGTTCTTC
TRBV27	TRBJ2-7	-	-	CASSLMGADDEQYF	TGTGCCAGCAGTTTAATGGGAGCGGACGACGAGCAGTACTTC
TRBV20-1	TRBJ2-2	few	TRBD2	CSARPGGTGELFF	TGCAGTGCTAGGCCGGGGGGGACCGGGGAGCTGTTTTTT
TRBV29-1	TRBJ2-1	many	TRBD2	CSVEGPRDYPIEQFF	TGCAGCGTTGAAGGGCCCCGGGACTATCCGATTGAGCAGTTCTTC
TRBV10-3	TRBJ1-2	many	-	CAISPDGNYGYTF	TGTGCCATCAGCCCGGACGGAAACTATGGCTACACCTTC
TRBV9	TRBJ2-1	few	-	CASSVAFSRAGVGDNEQFF	TGTGCCAGCAGCGTAGCTTTTTCCAGGGCAGGGGTAGGGGACAATGAGCAGTTCTTC
TRBV7-9	TRBJ2-1	-	-	CASSLDAGKDNEQFF	TGTGCCAGCAGCCTGGACGCGGGGAAGGACAATGAGCAGTTCTTC
TRBV30	TRBJ2-5	-	TRBD2	CAWSPPLAGGVQETQYF	TGTGCCTGGAGTCCACCTTTAGCGGGAGGGGTTCAGGAGACCCAGTACTTC